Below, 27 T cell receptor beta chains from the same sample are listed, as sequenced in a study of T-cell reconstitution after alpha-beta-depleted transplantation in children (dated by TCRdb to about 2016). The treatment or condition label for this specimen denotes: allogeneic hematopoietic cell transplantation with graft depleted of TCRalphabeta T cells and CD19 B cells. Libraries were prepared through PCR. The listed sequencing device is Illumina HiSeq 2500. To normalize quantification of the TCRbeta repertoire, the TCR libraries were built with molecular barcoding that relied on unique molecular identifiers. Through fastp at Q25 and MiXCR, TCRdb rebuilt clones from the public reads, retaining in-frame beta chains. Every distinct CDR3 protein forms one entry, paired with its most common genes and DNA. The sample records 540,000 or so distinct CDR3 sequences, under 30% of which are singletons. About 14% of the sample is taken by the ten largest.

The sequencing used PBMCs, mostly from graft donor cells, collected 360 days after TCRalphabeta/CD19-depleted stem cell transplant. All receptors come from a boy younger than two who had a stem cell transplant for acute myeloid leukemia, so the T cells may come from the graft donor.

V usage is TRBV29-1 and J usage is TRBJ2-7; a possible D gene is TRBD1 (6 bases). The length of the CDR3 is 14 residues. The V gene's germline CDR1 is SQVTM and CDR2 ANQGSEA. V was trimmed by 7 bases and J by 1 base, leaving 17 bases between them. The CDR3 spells CSAQGSSTSYEQYF. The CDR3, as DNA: TGCAGCGCCCAGGGGTCCTCGACTTCCTACGAGCAGTACTTC.

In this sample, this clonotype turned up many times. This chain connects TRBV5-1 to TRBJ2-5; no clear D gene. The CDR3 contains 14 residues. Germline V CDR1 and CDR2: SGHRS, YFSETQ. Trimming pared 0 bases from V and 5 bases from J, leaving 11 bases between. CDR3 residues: CASSLAGMWETQYF. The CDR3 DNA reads TGCGCCAGCAGCTTGGCAGGAATGTGGGAGACCCAGTACTTC.

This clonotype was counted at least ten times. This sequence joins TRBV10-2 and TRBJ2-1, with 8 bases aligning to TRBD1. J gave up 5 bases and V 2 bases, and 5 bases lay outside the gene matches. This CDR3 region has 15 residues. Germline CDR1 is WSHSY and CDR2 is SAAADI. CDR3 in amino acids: CASSEARQGNNEQFF. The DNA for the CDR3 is TGCGCCAGCAGTGAGGCCAGACAGGGGAACAATGAGCAGTTCTTC.

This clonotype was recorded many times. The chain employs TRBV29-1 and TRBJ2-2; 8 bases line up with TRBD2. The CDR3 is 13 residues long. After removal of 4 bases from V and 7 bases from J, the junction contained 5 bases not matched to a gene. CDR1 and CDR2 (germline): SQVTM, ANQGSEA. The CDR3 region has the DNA TGCAGCGTTGGCGGGGGGCCCGGCGGGGAGCTGTTTTTT. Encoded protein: CSVGGGPGGELFF.

For the CDR3, the DNA is TGTGCCAGCAGAGCCATCGGGACAGCCACAGATACGCAGTATTTT. Translating gives CASRAIGTATDTQYF. The chain carries TRBV28 and TRBJ2-3; 7 positions agree with TRBD1. Unmatched junction bases numbered 8, after V lost 6 bases and J lost 2 bases. The CDR3 totals 15 residues. CDR1 MDHEN and CDR2 SYDVKM come from the germline V gene.

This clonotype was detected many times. CDR3 protein: CASSALGQVFGTQYF. Here the CDR3 DNA reads TGTGCCAGCAGTGCTCTAGGACAGGTTTTTGGGACCCAGTACTTC. The chain has TRBV6-1 and TRBJ2-5; TRBD1 matches 7 bases. Germline assignment: CDR1 MNHNS and CDR2 SASEGT. The CDR3 is made up of 15 amino acids. V trimming: 4 bases; J trimming: 7 bases; junction bases outside the gene matches: 12.

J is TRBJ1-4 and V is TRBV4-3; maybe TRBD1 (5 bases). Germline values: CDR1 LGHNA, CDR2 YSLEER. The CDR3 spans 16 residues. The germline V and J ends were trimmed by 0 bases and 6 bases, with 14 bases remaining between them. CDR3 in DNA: TGCGCCAGCAGCCAAGATTGGGCTGGGGCCCATGAAAAACTGTTTTTT. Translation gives CASSQDWAGAHEKLFF.

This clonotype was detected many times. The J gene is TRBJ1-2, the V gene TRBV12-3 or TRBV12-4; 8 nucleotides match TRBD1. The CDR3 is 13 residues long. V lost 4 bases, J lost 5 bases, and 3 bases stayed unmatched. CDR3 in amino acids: CASSSTGGYGYTF. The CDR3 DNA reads TGTGCCAGCAGTTCCACAGGGGGATATGGCTACACCTTC.

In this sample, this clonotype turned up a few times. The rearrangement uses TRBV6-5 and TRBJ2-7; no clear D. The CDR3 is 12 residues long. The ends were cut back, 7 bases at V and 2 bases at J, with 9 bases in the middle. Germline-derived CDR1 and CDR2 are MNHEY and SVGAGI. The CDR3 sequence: CASTKPPYEQYF. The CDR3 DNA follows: TGTGCCAGCACCAAACCCCCCTACGAGCAGTACTTC.

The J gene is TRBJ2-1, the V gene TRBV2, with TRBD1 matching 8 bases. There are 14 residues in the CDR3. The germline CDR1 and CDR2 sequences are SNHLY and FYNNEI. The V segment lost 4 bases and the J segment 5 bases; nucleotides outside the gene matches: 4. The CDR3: CASSADRANNEQFF. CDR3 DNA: TGTGCCAGCAGTGCGGACAGGGCCAACAATGAGCAGTTCTTC. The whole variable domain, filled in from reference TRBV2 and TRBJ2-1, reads EPEVTQTPSHQVTQMGQEVILRCVPISNHLYFYWYRQILGQKVEFLVSFYNNEISEKSEIFDDQFSVERPDGSNFTLKIRSTKLEDSAMYFCASSADRANNEQFFGPGTRLTVL.

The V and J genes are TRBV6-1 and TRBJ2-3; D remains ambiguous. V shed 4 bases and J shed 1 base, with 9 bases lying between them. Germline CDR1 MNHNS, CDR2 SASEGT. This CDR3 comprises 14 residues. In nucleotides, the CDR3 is TGTGCCAGCAGTGTGCACCAACGCACAGATACGCAGTATTTT. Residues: CASSVHQRTDTQYF.

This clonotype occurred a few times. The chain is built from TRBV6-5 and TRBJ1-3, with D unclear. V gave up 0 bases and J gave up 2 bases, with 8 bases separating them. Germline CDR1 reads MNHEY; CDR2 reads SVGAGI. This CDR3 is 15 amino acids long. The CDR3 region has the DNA TGTGCCAGCAGTTACTCGAAACTCCCTGGAAACACCATATATTTT. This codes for CASSYSKLPGNTIYF.

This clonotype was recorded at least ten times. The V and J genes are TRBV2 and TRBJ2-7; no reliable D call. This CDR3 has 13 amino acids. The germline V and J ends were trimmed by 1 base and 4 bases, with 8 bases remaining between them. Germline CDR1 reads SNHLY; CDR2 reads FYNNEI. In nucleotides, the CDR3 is TGTGCCAGCAGTGAAGGTTTGGGGTACGAGCAGTACGTC. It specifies CASSEGLGYEQYV.

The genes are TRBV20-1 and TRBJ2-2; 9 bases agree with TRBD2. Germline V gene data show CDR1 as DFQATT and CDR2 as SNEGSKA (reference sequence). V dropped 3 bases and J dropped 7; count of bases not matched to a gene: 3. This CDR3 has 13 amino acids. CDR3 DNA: TGCAGTGCTAGGGGGACTAGCCACGGGGAGCTGTTTTTT. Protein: CSARGTSHGELFF.

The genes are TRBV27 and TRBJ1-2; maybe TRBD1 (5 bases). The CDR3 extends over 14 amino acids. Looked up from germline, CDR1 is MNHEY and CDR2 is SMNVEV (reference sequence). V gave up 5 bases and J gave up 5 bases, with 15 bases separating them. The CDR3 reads CASSPGTSLYGYTF. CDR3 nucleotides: TGTGCCAGCAGTCCCGGGACCAGCCTTTATGGCTACACCTTC.

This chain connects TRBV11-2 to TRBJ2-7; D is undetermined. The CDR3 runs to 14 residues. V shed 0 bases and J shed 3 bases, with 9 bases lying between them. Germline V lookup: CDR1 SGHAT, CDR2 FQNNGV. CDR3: CASSLDLRFYEQYV. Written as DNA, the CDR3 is TGTGCCAGCAGCTTAGATTTACGTTTCTACGAGCAGTACGTC.

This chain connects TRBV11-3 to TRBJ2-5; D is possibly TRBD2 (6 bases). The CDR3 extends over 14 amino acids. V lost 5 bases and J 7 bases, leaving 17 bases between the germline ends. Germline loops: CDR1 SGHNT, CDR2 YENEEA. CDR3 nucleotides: TGTGCCAGCAGCCCGGGAGAGGCAGGGAGGACCCAGTACTTC. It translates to CASSPGEAGRTQYF.

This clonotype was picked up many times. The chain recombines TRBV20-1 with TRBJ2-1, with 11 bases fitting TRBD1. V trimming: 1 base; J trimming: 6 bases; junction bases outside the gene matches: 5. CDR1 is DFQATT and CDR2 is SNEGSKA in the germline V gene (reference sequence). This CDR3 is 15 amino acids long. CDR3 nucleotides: TGCAGTGCTAGAGCGGGGGACAGGGGGTTCAATGAGCAGTTCTTC. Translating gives CSARAGDRGFNEQFF.

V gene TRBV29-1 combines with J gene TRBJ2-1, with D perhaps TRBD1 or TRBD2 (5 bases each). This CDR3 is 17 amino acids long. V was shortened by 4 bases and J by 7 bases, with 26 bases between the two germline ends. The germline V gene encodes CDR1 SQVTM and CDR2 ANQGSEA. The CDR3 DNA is TGCAGCGTTGGGGGAATTCCCGGGACCAAAGGTGGTAATGAGCAGTTCTTC. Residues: CSVGGIPGTKGGNEQFF.

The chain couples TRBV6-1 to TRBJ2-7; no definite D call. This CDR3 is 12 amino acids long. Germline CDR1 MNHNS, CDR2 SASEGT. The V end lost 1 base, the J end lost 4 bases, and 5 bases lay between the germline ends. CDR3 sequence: CASSEDVYEQYV. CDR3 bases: TGTGCCAGCAGTGAAGACGTATACGAGCAGTACGTC.

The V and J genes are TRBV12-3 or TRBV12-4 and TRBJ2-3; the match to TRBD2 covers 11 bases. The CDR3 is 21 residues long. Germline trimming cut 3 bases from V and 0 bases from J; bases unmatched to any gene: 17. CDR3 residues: CASSLVPGLAARLPSTDTQYF. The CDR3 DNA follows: TGTGCCAGCAGTTTGGTCCCGGGACTAGCGGCTCGATTACCCAGCACAGATACGCAGTATTTT.

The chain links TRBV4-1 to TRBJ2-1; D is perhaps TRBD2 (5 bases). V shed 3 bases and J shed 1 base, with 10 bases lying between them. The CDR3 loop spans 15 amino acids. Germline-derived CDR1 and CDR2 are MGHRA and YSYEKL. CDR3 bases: TGCGCCAGCAGCCATACCGGGGATTCCTACAATGAGCAGTTCTTC. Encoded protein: CASSHTGDSYNEQFF.

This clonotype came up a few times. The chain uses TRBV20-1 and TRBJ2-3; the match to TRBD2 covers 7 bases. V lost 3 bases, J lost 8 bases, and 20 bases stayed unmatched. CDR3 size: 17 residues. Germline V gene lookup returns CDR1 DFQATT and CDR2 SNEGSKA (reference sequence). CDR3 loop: CSASIRGDLLPVGTQYF. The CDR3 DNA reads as TGCAGTGCTAGCATTCGGGGGGACCTACTCCCCGTCGGTACGCAGTATTTT.

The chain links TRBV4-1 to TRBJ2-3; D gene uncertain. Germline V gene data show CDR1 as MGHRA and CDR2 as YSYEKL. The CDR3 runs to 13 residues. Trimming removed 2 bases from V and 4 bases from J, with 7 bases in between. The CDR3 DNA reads TGCGCCAGCAGCCAAAGCTCGCCAGATACGCAGTATTTT. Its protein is CASSQSSPDTQYF.

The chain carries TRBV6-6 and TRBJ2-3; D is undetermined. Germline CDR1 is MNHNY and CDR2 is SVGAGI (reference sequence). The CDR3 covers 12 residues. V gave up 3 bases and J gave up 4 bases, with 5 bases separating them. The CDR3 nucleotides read TGTGCCAGCAGTTATAGGGCAGATACGCAGTATTTT. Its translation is CASSYRADTQYF.

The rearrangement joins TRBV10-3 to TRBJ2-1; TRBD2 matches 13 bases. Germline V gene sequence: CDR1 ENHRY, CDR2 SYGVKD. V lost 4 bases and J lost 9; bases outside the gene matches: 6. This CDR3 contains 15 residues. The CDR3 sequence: CAISVLAGGQGEQFF. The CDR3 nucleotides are TGTGCCATCAGTGTACTAGCGGGGGGGCAGGGTGAGCAGTTCTTC.

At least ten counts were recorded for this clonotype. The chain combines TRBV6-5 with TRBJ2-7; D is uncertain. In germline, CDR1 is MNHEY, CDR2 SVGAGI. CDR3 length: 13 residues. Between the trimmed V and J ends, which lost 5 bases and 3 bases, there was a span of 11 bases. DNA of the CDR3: TGTGCCAGCAGTAGGCAGGTGAGCTACGAGCAGTACTTC. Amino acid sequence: CASSRQVSYEQYF.